This paragraph reports one T cell receptor beta chain. Germline V lookup: CDR1 SGHTA, CDR2 FQGNSA. V was trimmed by 4 bases and J by 3 bases, leaving 16 bases between them. CDR3 size: 16 residues. The record originates from a study of PD-1 blockade in classical Hodgkin lymphoma. Generated by immunoSEQ multiplex PCR, the TCRdb table keeps only in-frame clones and is missing some. The data show tens of thousands of clones, about 80% seen once. Time point meaning: cycle 4 day 1 (C4D1), after 5 to 7 weeks of nivolumab. All patients relapsed after autologous stem cell transplantation, and brentuximab vedotin exposure varied.

The specimen was peripheral blood mononuclear cells (PBMCs), collected before the fourth cycle of nivolumab. This receptor was taken from a human donor with classical Hodgkin lymphoma. The J gene is TRBJ1-3, the V gene TRBV7-2, with D possibly matching TRBD1 (6 bases). CDR3 DNA sequence: TGTGCCAGCAGCTCCCCGGGAAGGGGGGGTGGAAACACCATATATTTT. Translation gives CASSSPGRGGGNTIYF. The full variable domain, its missing parts supplied by reference TRBV7-2 and TRBJ1-3, is GAGVSQSPSNKVTEKGKDVELRCDPISGHTALYWYRQSLGQGLEFLIYFQGNSAPDKSGLPSDRFSAERTGGSVSTLTIQRTQQEDSAVYLCASSSPGRGGGNTIYFGEGSWLTVV.